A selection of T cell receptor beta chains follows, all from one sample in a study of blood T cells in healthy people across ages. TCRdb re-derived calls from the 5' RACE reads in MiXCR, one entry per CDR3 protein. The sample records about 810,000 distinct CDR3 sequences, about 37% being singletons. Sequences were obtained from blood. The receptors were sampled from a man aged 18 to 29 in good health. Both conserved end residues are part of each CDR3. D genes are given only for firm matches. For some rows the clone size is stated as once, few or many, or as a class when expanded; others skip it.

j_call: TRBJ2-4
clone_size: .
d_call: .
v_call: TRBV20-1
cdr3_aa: CGEGRQPLAKNIQYF
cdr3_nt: TGCGGTGAGGGGCGACAGCCCCTAGCCAAAAACATTCAGTACTTC

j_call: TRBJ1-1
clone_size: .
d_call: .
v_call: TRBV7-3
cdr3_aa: CASSYRFMNTEAFF
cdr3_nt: TGTGCCAGCAGTTACAGGTTCATGAACACTGAAGCTTTCTTT

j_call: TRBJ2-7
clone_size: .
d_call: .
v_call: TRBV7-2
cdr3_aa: CASGQAASEQYF
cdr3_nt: TGTGCCAGCGGGCAGGCCGCTAGCGAGCAGTACTTC

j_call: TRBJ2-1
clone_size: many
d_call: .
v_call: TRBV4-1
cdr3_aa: CASSQGIVDEQFF
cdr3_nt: TGCGCCAGCAGCCAAGGAATAGTGGACGAGCAGTTCTTC

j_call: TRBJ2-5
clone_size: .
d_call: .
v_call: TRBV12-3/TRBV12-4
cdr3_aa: CASSLGVQGQETQYF
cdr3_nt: TGTGCCAGCAGTTTAGGTGTTCAGGGACAAGAGACCCAGTACTTC

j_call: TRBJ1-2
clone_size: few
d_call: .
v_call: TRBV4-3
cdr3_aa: CASSQEILPYGYTF
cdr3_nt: TGCGCCAGCAGCCAAGAGATACTCCCTTATGGCTACACCTTC

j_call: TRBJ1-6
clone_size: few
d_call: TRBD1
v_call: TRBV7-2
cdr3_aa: CASSSKGQGGISYNSPLHF
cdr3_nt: TGTGCCAGCAGCTCGAAAGGACAGGGGGGGATATCCTATAATTCACCCCTCCACTTT

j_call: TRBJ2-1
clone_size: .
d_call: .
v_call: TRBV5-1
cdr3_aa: CASSPKTRGIEQFF
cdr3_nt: TGCGCCAGCAGCCCGAAGACCAGGGGCATTGAGCAGTTCTTC

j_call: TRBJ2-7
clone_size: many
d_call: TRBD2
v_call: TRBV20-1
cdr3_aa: CSASLAGDYYEQYF
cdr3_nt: TGCAGTGCCTCACTAGCGGGGGATTACTACGAGCAGTACTTC

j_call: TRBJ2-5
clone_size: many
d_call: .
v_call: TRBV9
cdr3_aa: CASSPGPSQETQYF
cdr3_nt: TGTGCCAGCAGCCCGGGTCCTAGTCAAGAGACCCAGTACTTC

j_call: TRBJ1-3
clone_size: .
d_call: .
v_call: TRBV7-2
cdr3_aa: CASSLQGRDTIYF
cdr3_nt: TGTGCCAGCAGCTTACAGGGGCGGGACACCATATATTTT

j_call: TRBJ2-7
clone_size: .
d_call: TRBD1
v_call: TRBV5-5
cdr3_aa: CASSIVTGGYEQYF
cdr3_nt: TGTGCCAGCAGCATTGTGACAGGGGGCTACGAGCAGTACTTC

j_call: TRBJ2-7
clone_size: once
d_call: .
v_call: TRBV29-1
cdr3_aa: CSVTTRLSGYEQYF
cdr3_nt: TGCAGCGTTACAACCAGGTTGTCGGGCTACGAGCAGTACTTC

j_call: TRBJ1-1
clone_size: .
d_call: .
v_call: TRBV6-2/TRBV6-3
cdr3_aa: CASSYAKAGAEAFF
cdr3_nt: TGTGCCAGCAGTTACGCAAAGGCAGGGGCTGAAGCTTTCTTT

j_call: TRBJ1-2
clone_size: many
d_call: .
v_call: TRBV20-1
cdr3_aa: CSAREPPGNSYGYTF
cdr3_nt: TGCAGTGCTAGAGAGCCCCCGGGGAATAGCTATGGCTACACCTTC

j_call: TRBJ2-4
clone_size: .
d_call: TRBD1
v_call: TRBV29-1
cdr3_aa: CSAGQGNEQYF
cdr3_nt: TGCAGCGCTGGACAGGGGAATGAGCAGTACTTC

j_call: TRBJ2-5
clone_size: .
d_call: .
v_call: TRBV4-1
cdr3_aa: CASSPLAGILETQYF
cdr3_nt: TGCGCCAGCAGCCCCCTGGCAGGGATCCTAGAGACCCAGTACTTC

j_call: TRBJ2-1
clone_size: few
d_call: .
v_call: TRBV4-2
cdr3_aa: CASSQDRGGIYNEQFF
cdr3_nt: TGTGCCAGCAGCCAAGATCGGGGCGGGATCTACAATGAGCAGTTCTTC

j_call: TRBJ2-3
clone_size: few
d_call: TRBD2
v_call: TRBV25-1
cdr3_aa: CASSESGSGGADTQYF
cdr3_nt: TGTGCCAGCAGTGAATCAGGTAGCGGGGGGGCAGATACGCAGTATTTT

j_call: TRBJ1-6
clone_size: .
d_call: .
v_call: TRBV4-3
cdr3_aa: CASSQVGSRGSYNSPLHF
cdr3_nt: TGCGCCAGCAGCCAAGTGGGTTCCAGGGGCTCCTATAATTCACCCCTCCACTTT

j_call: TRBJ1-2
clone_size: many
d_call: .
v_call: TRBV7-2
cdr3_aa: CASSLATSNYGYTF
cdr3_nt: TGTGCCAGCAGCTTGGCTACGTCTAACTATGGCTACACCTTC

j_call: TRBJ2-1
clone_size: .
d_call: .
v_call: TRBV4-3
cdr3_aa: CASSQGGELNEQFF
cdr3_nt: TGCGCCAGCAGCCAAGGTGGGGAGCTTAATGAGCAGTTCTTC

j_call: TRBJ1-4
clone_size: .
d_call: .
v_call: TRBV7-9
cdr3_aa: CASSKSLLQRNEKLFF
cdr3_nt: TGTGCCAGCAGCAAATCGCTTTTACAGCGTAATGAAAAACTGTTTTTT

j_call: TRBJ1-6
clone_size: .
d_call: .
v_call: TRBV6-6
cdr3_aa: CASREWGENSPPHF
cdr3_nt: TGTGCCAGCAGGGAGTGGGGGGAAAACTCACCCCCCCACTTT

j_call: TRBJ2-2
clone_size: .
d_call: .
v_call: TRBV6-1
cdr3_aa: CASSAPWDPILTTGELFF
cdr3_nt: TGTGCCAGCAGCGCCCCCTGGGACCCGATCCTGACTACCGGGGAGCTGTTTTTT

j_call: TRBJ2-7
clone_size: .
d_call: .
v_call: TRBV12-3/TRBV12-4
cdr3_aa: CATRGSRSYEQYF
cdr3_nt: TGTGCCACACGGGGAAGCCGCTCCTACGAGCAGTACTTC

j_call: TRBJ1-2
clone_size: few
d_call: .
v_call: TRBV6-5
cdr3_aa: CASSPDSAYYGYTF
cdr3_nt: TGTGCCAGCAGTCCAGACAGCGCCTACTATGGCTACACCTTC

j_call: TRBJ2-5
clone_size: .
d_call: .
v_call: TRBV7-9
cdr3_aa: CASSARTEETQYF
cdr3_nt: TGTGCCAGCAGTGCCAGGACAGAGGAGACCCAGTACTTC

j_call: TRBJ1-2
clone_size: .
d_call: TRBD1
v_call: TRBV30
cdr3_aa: CAWSTGGGYGYTF
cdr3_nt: TGTGCCTGGAGTACAGGGGGTGGCTATGGCTACACCTTC